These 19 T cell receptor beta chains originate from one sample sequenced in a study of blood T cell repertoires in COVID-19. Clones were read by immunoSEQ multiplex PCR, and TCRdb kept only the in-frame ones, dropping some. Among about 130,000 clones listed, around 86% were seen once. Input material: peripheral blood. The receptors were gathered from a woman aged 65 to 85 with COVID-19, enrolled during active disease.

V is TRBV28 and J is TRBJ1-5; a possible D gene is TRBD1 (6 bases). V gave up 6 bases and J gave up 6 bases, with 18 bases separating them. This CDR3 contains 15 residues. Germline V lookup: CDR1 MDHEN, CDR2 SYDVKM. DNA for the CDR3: TGTGCCAGCAGGCCCCGAGGGGGGGCGGGTCAGCCCCAGCATTTT. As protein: CASRPRGGAGQPQHF.

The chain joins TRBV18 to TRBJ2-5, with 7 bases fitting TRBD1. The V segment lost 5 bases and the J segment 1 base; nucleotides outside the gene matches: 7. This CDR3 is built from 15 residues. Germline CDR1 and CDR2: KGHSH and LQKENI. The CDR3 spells CASSNRGLGQETQYF. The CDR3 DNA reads TGTGCCAGCTCAAACAGGGGTTTGGGCCAAGAGACCCAGTACTTC.

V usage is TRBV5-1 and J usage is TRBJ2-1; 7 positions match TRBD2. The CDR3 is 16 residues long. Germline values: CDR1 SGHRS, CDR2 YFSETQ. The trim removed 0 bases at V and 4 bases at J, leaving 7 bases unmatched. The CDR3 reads CASSLGRLAVYNEQFF. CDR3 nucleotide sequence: TGCGCCAGCAGCTTGGGGCGGCTAGCGGTTTACAATGAGCAGTTCTTC.

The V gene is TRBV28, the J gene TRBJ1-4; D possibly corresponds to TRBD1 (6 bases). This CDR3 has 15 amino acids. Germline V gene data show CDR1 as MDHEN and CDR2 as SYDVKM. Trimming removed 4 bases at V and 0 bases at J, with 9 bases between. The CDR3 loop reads CASSWDIATNEKLFF. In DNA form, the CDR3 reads TGTGCCAGCAGTTGGGACATTGCAACTAATGAAAAACTGTTTTTT.

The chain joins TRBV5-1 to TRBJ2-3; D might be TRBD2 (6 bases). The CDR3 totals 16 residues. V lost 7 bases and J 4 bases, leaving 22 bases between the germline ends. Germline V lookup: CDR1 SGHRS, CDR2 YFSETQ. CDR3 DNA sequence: TGCGCCAGCTCGTCGTTGGGGACTCAGGGCGCAGATACGCAGTATTTT. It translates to CASSSLGTQGADTQYF.

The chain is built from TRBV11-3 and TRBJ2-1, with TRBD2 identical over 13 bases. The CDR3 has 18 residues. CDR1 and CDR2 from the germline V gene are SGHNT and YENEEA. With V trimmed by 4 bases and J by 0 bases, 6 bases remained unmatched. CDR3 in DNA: TGTGCCAGCAGCTCCGGACTAGCGGGGGAGAGCTCCTACAATGAGCAGTTCTTC. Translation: CASSSGLAGESSYNEQFF. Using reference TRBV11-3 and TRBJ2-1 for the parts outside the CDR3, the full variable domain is EAGVVQSPRYKIIEKKQPVAFWCNPISGHNTLYWYLQNLGQGPELLIRYENEEAVDDSQLPKDRFSAERLKGVDSTLKIQPAELGDSAVYLCASSSGLAGESSYNEQFFGPGTRLTVL.

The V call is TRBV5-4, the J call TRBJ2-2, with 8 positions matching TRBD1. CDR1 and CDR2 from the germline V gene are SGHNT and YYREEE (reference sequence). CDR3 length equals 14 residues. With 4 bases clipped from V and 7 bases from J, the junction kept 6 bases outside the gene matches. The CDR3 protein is CASSAGTGVGELFF. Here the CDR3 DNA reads TGTGCCAGCAGCGCCGGGACAGGAGTCGGGGAGCTGTTTTTT.

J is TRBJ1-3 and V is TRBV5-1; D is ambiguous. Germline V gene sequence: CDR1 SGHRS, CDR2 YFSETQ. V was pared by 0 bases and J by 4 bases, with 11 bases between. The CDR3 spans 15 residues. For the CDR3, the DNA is TGCGCCAGCAGCTTGGTAATCGGGGAAGGAAACACCATATATTTT. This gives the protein CASSLVIGEGNTIYF.

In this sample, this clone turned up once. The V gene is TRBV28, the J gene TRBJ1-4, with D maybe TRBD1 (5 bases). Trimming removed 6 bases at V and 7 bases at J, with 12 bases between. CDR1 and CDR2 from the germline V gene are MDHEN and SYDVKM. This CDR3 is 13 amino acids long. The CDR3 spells CASSGRAIEKLFF. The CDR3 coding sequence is TGTGCCAGCAGCGGCAGGGCTATTGAAAAACTGTTTTTT. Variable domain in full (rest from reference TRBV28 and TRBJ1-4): DVKVTQSSRYLVKRTGEKVFLECVQDMDHENMFWYRQDPGLGLRLIYFSYDVKMKEKGDIPEGYSVSREKKERFSLILESASTNQTSMYLCASSGRAIEKLFFGSGTQLSVL.

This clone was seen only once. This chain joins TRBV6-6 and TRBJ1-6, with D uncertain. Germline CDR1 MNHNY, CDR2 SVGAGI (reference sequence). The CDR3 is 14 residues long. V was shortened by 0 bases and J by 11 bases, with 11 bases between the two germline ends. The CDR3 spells CASSYSSVSPPLHF. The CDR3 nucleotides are TGTGCCAGCAGTTACTCGTCAGTTTCGCCACCCCTCCACTTT.

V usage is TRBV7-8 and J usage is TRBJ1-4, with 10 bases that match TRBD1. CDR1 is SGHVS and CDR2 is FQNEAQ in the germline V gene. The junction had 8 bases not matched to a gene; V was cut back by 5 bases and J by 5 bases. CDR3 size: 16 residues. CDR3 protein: CASSPSGTGENEKLFF. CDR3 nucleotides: TGTGCCAGCAGCCCCTCCGGGACAGGGGAAAATGAAAAACTGTTTTTT.

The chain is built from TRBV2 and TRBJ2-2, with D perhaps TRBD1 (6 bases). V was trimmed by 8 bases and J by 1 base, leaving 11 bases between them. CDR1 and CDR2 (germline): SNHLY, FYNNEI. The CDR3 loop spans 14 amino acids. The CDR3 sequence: CASRRGQNTGELFF. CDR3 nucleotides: TGTGCCAGCCGAAGGGGACAGAACACCGGGGAGCTGTTTTTT.

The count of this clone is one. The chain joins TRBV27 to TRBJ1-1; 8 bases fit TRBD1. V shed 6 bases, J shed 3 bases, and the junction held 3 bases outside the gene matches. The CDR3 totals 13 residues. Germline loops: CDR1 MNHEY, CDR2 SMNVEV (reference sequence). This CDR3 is CASSSQGDTEAFF. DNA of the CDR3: TGTGCCAGCAGCTCACAGGGGGACACTGAAGCTTTCTTT.

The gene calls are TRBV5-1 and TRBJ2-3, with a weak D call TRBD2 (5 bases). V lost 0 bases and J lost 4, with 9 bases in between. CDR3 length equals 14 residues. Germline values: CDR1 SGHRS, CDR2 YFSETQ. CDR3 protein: CASSLVGGSDTQYF. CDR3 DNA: TGCGCCAGCAGCTTGGTTGGAGGCTCAGATACGCAGTATTTT.

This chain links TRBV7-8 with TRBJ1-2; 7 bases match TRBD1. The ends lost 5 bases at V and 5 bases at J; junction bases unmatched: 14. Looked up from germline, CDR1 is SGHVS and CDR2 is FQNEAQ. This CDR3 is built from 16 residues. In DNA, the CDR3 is TGTGCCAGCAGCCCCCCCATGCGGCAGGGGGTATATGGCTACACCTTC. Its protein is CASSPPMRQGVYGYTF.

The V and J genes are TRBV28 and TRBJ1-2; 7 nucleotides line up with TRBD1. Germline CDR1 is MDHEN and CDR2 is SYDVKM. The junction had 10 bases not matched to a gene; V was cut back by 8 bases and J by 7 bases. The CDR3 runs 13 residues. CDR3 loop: CASRKTGLVGYTF. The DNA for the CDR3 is TGTGCCAGCCGAAAGACAGGGTTGGTTGGCTACACCTTC.

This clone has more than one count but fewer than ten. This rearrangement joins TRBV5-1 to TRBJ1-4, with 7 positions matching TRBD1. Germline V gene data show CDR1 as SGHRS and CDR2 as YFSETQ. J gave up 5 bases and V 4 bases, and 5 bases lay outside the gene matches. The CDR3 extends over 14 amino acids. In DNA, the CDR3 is TGCGCCAGCAGCGAACAGACAGGGAATGAAAAACTGTTTTTT. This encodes CASSEQTGNEKLFF. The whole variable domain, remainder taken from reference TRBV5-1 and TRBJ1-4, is KAGVTQTPRYLIKTRGQQVTLSCSPISGHRSVSWYQQTPGQGLQFLFEYFSETQRNKGNFPGRFSGRQFSNSRSEMNVSTLELGDSALYLCASSEQTGNEKLFFGSGTQLSVL.

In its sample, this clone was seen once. CDR3 sequence (DNA): TGTGCCACCAGCAGGGGGTCCGGAGGGACTGAAGCTTTCTTT. This translates into CATSRGSGGTEAFF. This rearrangement joins TRBV15 to TRBJ1-1, with D unresolved. The germline gives CDR1 LNHNV, CDR2 YYDKDF (reference sequence). Trimming removed 3 bases at V and 5 bases at J, with 13 bases between. The CDR3 loop spans 14 amino acids.

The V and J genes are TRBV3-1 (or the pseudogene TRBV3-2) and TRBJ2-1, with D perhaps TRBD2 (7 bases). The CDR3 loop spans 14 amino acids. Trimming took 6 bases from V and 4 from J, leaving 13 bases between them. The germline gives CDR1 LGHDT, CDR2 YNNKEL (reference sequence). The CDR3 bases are TGTGCCAGCAGACGCGGGGGCGAATACAATGAGCAGTTCTTC. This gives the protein CASRRGGEYNEQFF.